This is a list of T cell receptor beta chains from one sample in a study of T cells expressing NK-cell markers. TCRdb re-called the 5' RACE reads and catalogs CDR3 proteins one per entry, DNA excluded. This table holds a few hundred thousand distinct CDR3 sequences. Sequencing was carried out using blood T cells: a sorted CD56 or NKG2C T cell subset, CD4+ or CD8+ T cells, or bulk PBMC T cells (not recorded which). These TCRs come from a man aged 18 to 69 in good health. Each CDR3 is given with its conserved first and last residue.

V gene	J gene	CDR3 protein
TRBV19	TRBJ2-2	CASRLQGGTGELFF
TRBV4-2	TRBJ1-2	CASSQAGGLSSYGYTF
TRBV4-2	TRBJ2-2	CASSPGGGAGELFF
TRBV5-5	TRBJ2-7	CASSGGAASYEQYF
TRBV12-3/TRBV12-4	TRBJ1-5	CASSLAPGPQHF
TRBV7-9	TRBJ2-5	CASSWSYPGYQETQYF
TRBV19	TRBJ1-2	CASSSAAGKANYGYTF
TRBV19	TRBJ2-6	CASTAGGTGANVLTF
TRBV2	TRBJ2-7	CASGDGDITYEQYF
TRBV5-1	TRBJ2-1	CASSLEPGQHNEQFF
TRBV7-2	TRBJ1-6	CASSAGTGNSPLHF
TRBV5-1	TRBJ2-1	CASIPAPTSGGYNEQFF
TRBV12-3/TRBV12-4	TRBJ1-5	CASSAQGGANQPQHF
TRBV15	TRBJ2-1	CATSRGTASGGDEQFF
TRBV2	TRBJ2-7	CASSPGTDAYEQYF
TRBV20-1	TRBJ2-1	CSARVPGGYEQFF
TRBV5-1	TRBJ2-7	CASSLADSPTYEQYF
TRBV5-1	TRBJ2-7	CASSLEGGELYEQYF
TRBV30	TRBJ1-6	CAWSGTPNQAALHF
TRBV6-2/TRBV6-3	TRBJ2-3	CASSYVFTDTQYF
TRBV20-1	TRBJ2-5	CSATQGARGQETQYF
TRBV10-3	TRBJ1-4	CAISPQSATNEKLFF
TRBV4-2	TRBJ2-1	CASSQDNPKRGPSYNEQFF
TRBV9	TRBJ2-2	CASGLRTENTGELFF
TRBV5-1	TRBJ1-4	CASKETTNEKLFF
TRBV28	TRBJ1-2	CASSPLGQANYGYTF